This T cell receptor beta chain appears in the sequencing data of a study of cytomegalovirus exposure and HLA in healthy donors. Researchers ran the PCR with 60 Vbeta and 13 Jbeta primers. Sequencing was performed with immunoSEQ multiplex PCR; in TCRdb, only in-frame clones are kept and a portion is missing. The listing contains approximately 37,000 clones. The junction had 4 bases not matched to a gene; V was cut back by 5 bases and J by 4 bases. The CDR3 loop spans 15 amino acids. Looked up from germline, CDR1 is LNHDA and CDR2 is SQIVND (reference sequence). Donors counted as nominally healthy when sampled, yet unrecorded immune exposures were likely.

Sequenced: PBMCs. This receptor was obtained from a human donor in good health. The rearrangement links TRBV19 to TRBJ1-5, with TRBD1 matching over 11 bases. CDR3 sequence: CASSLDRGLNQPQHF. The CDR3 DNA reads as TGTGCCAGTAGTTTGGACAGGGGGCTTAATCAGCCCCAGCATTTT.